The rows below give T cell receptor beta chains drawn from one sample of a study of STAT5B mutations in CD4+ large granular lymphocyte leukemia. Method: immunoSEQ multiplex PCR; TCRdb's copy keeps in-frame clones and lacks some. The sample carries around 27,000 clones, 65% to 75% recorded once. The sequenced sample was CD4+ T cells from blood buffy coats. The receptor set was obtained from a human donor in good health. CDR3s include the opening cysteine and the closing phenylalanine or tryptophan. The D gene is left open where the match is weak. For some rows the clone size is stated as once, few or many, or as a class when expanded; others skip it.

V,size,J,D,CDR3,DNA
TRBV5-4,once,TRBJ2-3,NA,CASSLVAGRTDTQYF,TGTGCCAGCAGCTTAGTAGCAGGACGCACAGATACGCAGTATTTT
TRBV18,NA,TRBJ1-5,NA,CASSPDPVTPQHF,TGTGCCAGCTCACCGGACCCCGTAACGCCCCAGCATTTT
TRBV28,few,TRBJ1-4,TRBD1,CASSSGTGRRDDEKLFF,TGTGCCAGCAGTTCCGGGACAGGGAGGAGGGACGATGAAAAACTGTTTTTT
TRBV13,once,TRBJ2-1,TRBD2,CASSSRLAGDEQFF,TGTGCCAGCAGCTCGAGACTAGCGGGAGATGAGCAGTTCTTC
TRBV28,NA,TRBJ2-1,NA,CASKIGAMLYNEQFF,TGTGCCAGCAAAATAGGGGCGATGCTCTACAATGAGCAGTTCTTC
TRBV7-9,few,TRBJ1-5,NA,CASSLNFKGRGQPQHF,TGTGCCAGCAGCTTAAATTTCAAGGGGCGTGGGCAGCCCCAGCATTTT
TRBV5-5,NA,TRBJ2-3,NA,CASSRAGVADSMYTQYF,TGTGCCAGCAGCAGGGCAGGGGTGGCGGATAGTATGTATACGCAGTATTTT
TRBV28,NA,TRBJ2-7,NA,CASSLEGVDEQYF,TGTGCCAGCAGTTTAGAGGGGGTCGACGAGCAGTACTTC
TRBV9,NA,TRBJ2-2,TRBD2,CASSVVGSGSNPGELFF,TGTGCCAGCAGCGTAGTCGGGAGCGGGAGCAATCCCGGGGAGCTGTTTTTT
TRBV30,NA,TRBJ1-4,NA,CAWSADVLEKLFF,TGTGCCTGGAGTGCCGACGTCTTGGAAAAACTGTTTTTT
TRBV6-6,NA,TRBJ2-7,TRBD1,CASSDRAVYEQYF,TGTGCCAGCAGTGACAGGGCTGTGTACGAGCAGTACTTC
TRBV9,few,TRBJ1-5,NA,CASRCQPQHF,TGTGCCAGCAGGTGTCAGCCCCAGCATTTT
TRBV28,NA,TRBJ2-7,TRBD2,CASSDVAGRELYF,TGTGCCAGCAGTGATGTGGCTGGGCGGGAGTTGTACTTC
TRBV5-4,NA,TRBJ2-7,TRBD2,CASSLGAGGRDEQYF,TGTGCCAGCAGCTTGGGGGCGGGAGGAAGGGACGAGCAGTACTTC
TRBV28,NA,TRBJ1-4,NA,CASSANGLPRGKLFF,TGTGCCAGCAGCGCGAACGGACTCCCCCGGGGAAAACTGTTTTTT
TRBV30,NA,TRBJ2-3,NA,CAWSVIRGALDTQYF,TGTGCCTGGAGTGTAATCCGAGGGGCCCTAGATACGCAGTATTTT
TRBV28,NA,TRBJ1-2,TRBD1,CASSEIQGNYGYTF,TGTGCCAGCAGCGAAATACAGGGGAACTATGGCTACACCTTC
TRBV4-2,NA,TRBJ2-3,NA,CASSQRGAISTDTQYF,TGTGCCAGCAGCCAGAGAGGGGCCATTAGCACAGATACGCAGTATTTT
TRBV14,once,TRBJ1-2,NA,CASSQAHRNYGYTF,TGTGCCAGCAGCCAAGCTCACAGGAACTATGGCTACACCTTC
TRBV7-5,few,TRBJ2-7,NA,CARSFNRMDYGYEQYF,TGTGCCAGAAGCTTTAATCGAATGGACTACGGCTACGAGCAGTACTTC
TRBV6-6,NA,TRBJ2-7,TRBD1,CASSYDRGPFVGEQYF,TGTGCCAGCAGCTACGACAGGGGCCCCTTTGTTGGTGAGCAGTACTTC
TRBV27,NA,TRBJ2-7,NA,CASSFSGYLSYEQYF,TGTGCCAGCAGTTTTTCGGGATATCTCTCCTACGAGCAGTACTTC
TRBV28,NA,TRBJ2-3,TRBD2,CASSLAGGGTDTQYF,TGTGCCAGCAGTTTGGCGGGAGGGGGCACAGATACGCAGTATTTT
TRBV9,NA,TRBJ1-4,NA,CASTTTEGLGEKLFF,TGTGCCAGCACTACCACGGAGGGGCTGGGAGAAAAACTGTTTTTT
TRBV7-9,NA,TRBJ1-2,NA,CASSLAPDPNYGYTF,TGTGCCAGCAGCTTAGCGCCGGATCCTAACTATGGCTACACCTTC
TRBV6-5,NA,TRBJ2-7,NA,CASNMKGGEQYF,TGTGCCAGCAATATGAAGGGGGGCGAGCAGTACTTC
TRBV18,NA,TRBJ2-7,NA,CASSPSETSYEQYF,TGTGCCAGCTCACCCTCCGAGACTTCGTACGAGCAGTACTTC
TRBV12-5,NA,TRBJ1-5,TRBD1,CASGLGLGQSLQPQHF,TGTGCTAGTGGTTTGGGTTTGGGACAGAGTCTACAGCCCCAGCATTTT
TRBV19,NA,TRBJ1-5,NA,CASSIDLYGQANQPQHF,TGTGCCAGTAGTATAGATCTATACGGGCAGGCTAATCAGCCCCAGCATTTT
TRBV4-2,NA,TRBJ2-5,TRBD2,CASSHSTSGSAGYQETQYF,TGTGCCAGCAGCCATTCTACTAGCGGGAGTGCGGGGTACCAAGAGACCCAGTACTTC
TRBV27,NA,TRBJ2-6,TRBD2,CASSSQGLHSGANVLTF,TGTGCCAGCAGTTCCCAGGGACTACACTCTGGGGCCAACGTCCTGACTTTC
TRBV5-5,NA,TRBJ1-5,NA,CASSPPRDTQHF,TGTGCCAGCAGCCCCCCGCGGGATACGCAGCATTTT
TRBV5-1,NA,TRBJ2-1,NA,CASSLTASTYNEQFF,TGCGCCAGCAGCTTGACCGCCAGCACCTACAATGAGCAGTTCTTC
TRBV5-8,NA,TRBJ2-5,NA,CASSPGETQYF,TGTGCCAGCAGCCCGGGGGAGACCCAGTACTTC
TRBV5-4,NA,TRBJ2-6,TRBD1,CASSLEGARAHSGANVLTF,TGTGCCAGCAGCTTGGAGGGGGCCAGGGCCCACTCTGGGGCCAACGTCCTGACTTTC
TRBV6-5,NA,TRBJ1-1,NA,CASSYSTVNEAFF,TGTGCCAGCAGTTACTCGACAGTTAATGAAGCTTTCTTT
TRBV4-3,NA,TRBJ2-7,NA,CASSQLANGYEQYF,TGCGCCAGCAGCCAACTAGCGAATGGGTACGAGCAGTACTTC
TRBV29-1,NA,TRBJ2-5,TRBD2,CSVGNGGGEQYF,TGCAGCGTTGGAAACGGCGGGGGGGAGCAGTACTTC
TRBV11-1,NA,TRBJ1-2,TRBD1,CASSSTGDPGYGYTF,TGTGCCAGCAGCTCTACAGGGGACCCAGGCTATGGCTACACCTTC
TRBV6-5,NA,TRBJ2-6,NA,CASSPAGSGANVLTF,TGTGCCAGCAGCCCCGCCGGTTCTGGGGCCAACGTCCTGACTTTC
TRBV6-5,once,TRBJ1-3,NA,CASSTDRGNTIYF,TGTGCCAGCAGTACAGACAGGGGAAACACCATATATTTT
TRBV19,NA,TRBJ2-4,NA,CASSTHERLGNIQYF,TGTGCCAGTAGTACCCACGAGCGGCTGGGGAACATTCAGTACTTC
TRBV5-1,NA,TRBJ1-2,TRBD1,CASSPGTGYGYTF,TGCGCCAGCAGCCCCGGGACAGGCTATGGCTACACCTTC
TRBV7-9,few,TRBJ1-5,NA,CASSKGDQPQHF,TGTGCCAGCAGTAAGGGGGATCAGCCCCAGCATTTT
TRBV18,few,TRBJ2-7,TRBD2,CASSPSLAGGGGYEQYF,TGTGCCAGCTCACCATCCCTAGCGGGAGGTGGGGGCTACGAGCAGTACTTC
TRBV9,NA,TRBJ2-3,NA,CASSVVPEPPDTQYF,TGTGCCAGCAGCGTAGTTCCGGAACCCCCAGATACGCAGTATTTT
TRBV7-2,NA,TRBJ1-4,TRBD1,CASSLRQGAEKLFF,TGTGCCAGCAGCTTAAGACAGGGGGCTGAAAAACTGTTTTTT
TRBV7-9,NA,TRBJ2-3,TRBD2,CASSLAGGSTDTQYF,TGTGCCAGCAGTCTAGCGGGAGGGAGCACAGATACGCAGTATTTT
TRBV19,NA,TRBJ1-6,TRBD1,CASRNPGGNSPLHF,TGTGCCAGTAGGAATCCAGGGGGGAATTCACCCCTCCACTTT
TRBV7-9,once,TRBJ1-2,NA,CASSLVGALYGYTF,TGTGCCAGCAGCTTAGTGGGTGCTCTCTATGGCTACACCTTC
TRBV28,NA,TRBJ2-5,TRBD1,CASSLAGGMIETQYF,TGTGCCAGCAGTTTGGCAGGGGGCATGATAGAGACCCAGTACTTC
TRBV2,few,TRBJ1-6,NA,CASRRDGSLNSPLHF,TGTGCCAGCAGACGGGACGGATCACTAAATTCACCCCTCCACTTT
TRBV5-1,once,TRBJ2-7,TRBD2,CASSLAGGSSYEQYF,TGCGCCAGCAGCTTGGCGGGGGGTAGCTCCTACGAGCAGTACTTC
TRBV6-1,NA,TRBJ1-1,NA,CASSEARARTEAFF,TGTGCCAGCAGTGAAGCCAGGGCCCGGACTGAAGCTTTCTTT
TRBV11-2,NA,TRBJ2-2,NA,CASSFKGWGGANTGELFF,TGTGCCAGCAGCTTTAAGGGGTGGGGCGGGGCGAACACCGGGGAGCTGTTTTTT
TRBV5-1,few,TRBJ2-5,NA,CASRPGSSQETQYF,TGCGCCAGCAGACCAGGGTCATCACAAGAGACCCAGTACTTC
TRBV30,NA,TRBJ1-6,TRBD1,CACPTGEFSPLHF,TGTGCCTGCCCGACAGGGGAGTTTTCACCCCTCCACTTT
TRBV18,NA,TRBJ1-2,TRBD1,CASSPTTGGDYGYTF,TGTGCCAGCTCACCCACGACAGGGGGGGACTATGGCTACACCTTC
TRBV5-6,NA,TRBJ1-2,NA,CASSFPGANYGYTF,TGTGCCAGCAGCTTCCCAGGTGCTAACTATGGCTACACCTTC